This T cell receptor beta chain was recovered during a study of kidney transplant recipient with SARS-CoV-2 infection. Per the germline V gene, CDR1 is SGHTA and CDR2 is FQGNSA. This CDR3 has 17 amino acids. V lost 5 bases, J lost 4 bases, and 23 bases lay in between. TCRdb re-analysed the reads in MiXCR, keeping a single row per CDR3 protein. The table records about 250,000 distinct CDR3 sequences, 29% of them present only once. At least ten counts were recorded for this clonotype. Material: a blood sample, obtained at baseline and on roughly day 110 from a kidney transplant recipient. This sequence joins TRBV7-2 and TRBJ1-2; D unclear. The sequence was obtained from a young adult male patient who had COVID-19 and was a kidney transplant recipient. Among the T cells, some may be from the graft donor. This CDR3 reads CASSRKFRDGKTYGYTF. CDR3 DNA: TGTGCCAGCAGCAGGAAATTCAGAGACGGAAAGACCTATGGCTACACCTTC.